The clone carrying this TCR beta chain has a count of ten or more. Its antigen is not identified. After removal of 0 bases from V and 4 bases from J, the junction contained 10 bases not matched to a gene. Germline V gene data show CDR1 as DFQATT and CDR2 as SNEGSKA (reference sequence). The CDR3 is 16 residues long. The data were taken from a study of response to subunit inactivated influenza vaccine. TCRdb independently ran MiXCR on the RT-PCR reads; one entry per CDR3 protein. The data show 400,000 to 550,000 distinct CDR3 sequences, roughly 23% seen once. Findings and limits, study-wide: Few additional T cells are recruited per seasonal influenza vaccination, authors suggested.

Sequenced here: CD4+ T cells sorted from PBMCs, sampled around 5 days after vaccination. This chain connects TRBV20-1 to TRBJ2-5; 8 nucleotides match TRBD2. The sequence was obtained from a man aged 50 or older who received an inactivated influenza vaccine. Here the CDR3 reads CSARDSKAGVGETQYF. In DNA form, the CDR3 reads TGCAGTGCTAGAGACTCTAAAGCGGGGGTGGGAGAGACCCAGTACTTC.